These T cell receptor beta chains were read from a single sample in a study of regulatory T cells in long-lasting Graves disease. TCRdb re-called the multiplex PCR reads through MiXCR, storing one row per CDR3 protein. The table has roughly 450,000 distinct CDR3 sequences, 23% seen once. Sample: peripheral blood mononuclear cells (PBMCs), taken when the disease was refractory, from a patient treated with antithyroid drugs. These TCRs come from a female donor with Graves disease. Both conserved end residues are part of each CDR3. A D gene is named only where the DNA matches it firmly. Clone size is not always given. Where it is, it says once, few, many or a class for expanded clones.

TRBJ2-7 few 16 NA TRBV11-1 TGTGCCAGCAGCCCAAGGACTTCCAGGATCTCCTACGAGCAGTACTTC CASSPRTSRISYEQYF
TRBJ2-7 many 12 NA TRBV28 TGTGCCAGCAAGGACTCGGCCTACGAGCAGTACTTC CASKDSAYEQYF
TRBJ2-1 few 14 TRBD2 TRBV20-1 TGCAGTGCTAATGGGGCGGGAGGGTCCTATCCCCAGTTCTTC CSANGAGGSYPQFF
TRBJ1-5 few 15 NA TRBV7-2 TGTGCCAGCAGCTTAGCTTGGCGGGGGCATCAGCCCCAGCATTTT CASSLAWRGHQPQHF
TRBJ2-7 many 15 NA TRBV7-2 TGTGCCAGCAGCTTAGTGGTAGCGAGCTCCTACGAGCAGTACTTC CASSLVVASSYEQYF
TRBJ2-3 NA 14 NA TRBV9 TGTGCCAGCAGCGTAGAGTCGGGGAGGGATACGCAGTATTTT CASSVESGRDTQYF
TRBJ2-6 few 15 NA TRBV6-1 TGTGCCAGCAGTCCCTTGAAGGCTGGGGCCAACGTCCTGACTTTC CASSPLKAGANVLTF
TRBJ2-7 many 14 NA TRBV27 TGTGCCAGCAGATGGGGACATACCCCCTACGAGCAGTACTTC CASRWGHTPYEQYF
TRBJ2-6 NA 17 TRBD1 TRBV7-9 TGTGCCAGCAGCTTCGGCAGGGGGCCCTCTGGGGCCAACGTCCTGACTTTC CASSFGRGPSGANVLTF
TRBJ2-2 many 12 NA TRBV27 TGTGCCAGCACCTCGAACACCGGGGAGCTGTTTTTT CASTSNTGELFF
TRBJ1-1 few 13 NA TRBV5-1 TGCGCCAGCAGCACACGGGGGTTCACTGAAGCTTTCTTT CASSTRGFTEAFF
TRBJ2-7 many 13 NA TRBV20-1 TGCAGTGCTGGTTTTAGGGGGAACTACGAGCAGTACTTC CSAGFRGNYEQYF
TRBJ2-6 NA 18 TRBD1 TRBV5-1 TGCGCCAGCAGCTTGGAGGGACAGTGGAACTCTGGGGCCAACGTCCTGACTTTC CASSLEGQWNSGANVLTF
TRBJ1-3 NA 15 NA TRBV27 TGTGCCAGCAGTTTATCGGCCAACTCTGGAAACACCATATATTTT CASSLSANSGNTIYF
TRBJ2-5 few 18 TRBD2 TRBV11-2 TGTGCCAGCAGCTCTAGCCCTTCCGAAAGGACTAGCAGTGAGACCCAGTACTTC CASSSSPSERTSSETQYF